This TCR beta chain was observed in a study of blood T cell repertoires in COVID-19. CDR3 length: 16 residues. Germline values: CDR1 LGHDT, CDR2 YNNKEL (reference sequence). V lost 0 bases to trimming and J lost 5 bases, with 16 bases between them. In the authors' workflow: Nucleated cell counts were estimated from reference gene primer amplification. The data were produced by immunoSEQ multiplex PCR, yet TCRdb's version contains in-frame clones alone and is incomplete. That table is the source of V, J and clone size, and D and trimming were worked out from the DNA. The table records some 260,000 clones, around 80% of them present only once.

This sequence joins TRBV3-1 (or the pseudogene TRBV3-2) and TRBJ1-1, with D tentatively TRBD1 (6 bases). Sequenced sample: peripheral blood. The receptor was derived from a woman aged 40 to 55 with active or convalescent COVID-19. The CDR3 sequence: CASSQERNRVRTEAFF. CDR3 nucleotides: TGTGCCAGCAGCCAAGAACGCAACAGGGTGAGAACTGAAGCTTTCTTT.